The sequence of this T cell receptor (beta chain) was determined in a study of T cell responses to AZD1222 COVID-19 vaccine. Study conclusions and caveats: Spike-specific TCR breadth rose after two AZD1222 doses, and depth rose as well. Samples come after the peak T cell response, not at day 14.

Clones were sequenced by immunoSEQ multiplex PCR, and TCRdb holds only the in-frame ones, with some missing. The repertoire holds about 180,000 clones, roughly 88% seen once, with around 7.9% in the top ten. This clone was seen only once. No antigen is known for it. The TCR sequence derives from an adult in good health. The sequenced sample was peripheral blood, obtained on day 0 of AZD1222 vaccination.

In DNA form, the CDR3 reads TGTGCCAGCAGCGTGTCGTTTTTGGCAGGGGGCAACTATGGCTACACCTTC. It yields the protein CASSVSFLAGGNYGYTF. The chain employs TRBV9 and TRBJ1-2; 8 nucleotides align to TRBD1. The CDR3 has 17 amino acids. V shed 2 bases, J shed 2 bases, and the junction held 11 bases outside the gene matches. Germline V gene lookup returns CDR1 SGDLS and CDR2 YYNGEE.